These T cell receptor beta chains were read from a single sample in a study of blood T cell repertoires in COVID-19. Data came from immunoSEQ multiplex PCR; TCRdb stores just in-frame clones and leaves some out. Among approximately 170,000 clones listed, 80% to 90% were seen once. The sample was peripheral blood. Every receptor here comes from a man between 50 and 59 years old with active or convalescent COVID-19. CDR3s include the opening cysteine and the closing phenylalanine or tryptophan. Each record gives: D gene, V gene, J gene, clone size, CDR3 DNA, CDR3 protein. A D gene is named only where the DNA matches it firmly. Size tells how often a clone was seen (once, few, many) or the class of an expanded clone, and some rows leave it out.

.	TRBV7-2	TRBJ2-2	.	TGTGCCAGCAGCTCTCAATTAGTAAGCACCGGGGAGCTGTTTTTT	CASSSQLVSTGELFF
.	TRBV5-1	TRBJ2-1	.	TGCGCCAGCAGCTTGGTAGCTAACAATGAGCAGTTCTTC	CASSLVANNEQFF
TRBD2	TRBV6-5	TRBJ2-5	few	TGTGCCAGCAGTCCCTCTAGCGGAGAGACCCAGTACTTC	CASSPSSGETQYF
.	TRBV29-1	TRBJ1-3	.	TGCAGCGTTGAAGACGCGGGGACCGATTTT	CSVEDAGTDF
TRBD1	TRBV14	TRBJ2-2	.	TGTGCCAGCAGGCTACAGGGGGCGCGAACCGGGGAGCTGTTTTTT	CASRLQGARTGELFF
.	TRBV10-3	TRBJ2-7	once	TGTGCCATCAGTGAGCCTTTGACACAAACTAGCTCCTACGAGCAGTACTTC	CAISEPLTQTSSYEQYF
.	TRBV6-6	TRBJ2-2	.	TGTGCCAGCAGTTACGAGTCACCCGGGGGCGGGGAGCTGTTTTTT	CASSYESPGGGELFF
.	TRBV5-5	TRBJ2-5	.	TGTGCCAGCAGCTTGGCGGCGACAGGCATAGAGACCCAGTACTTC	CASSLAATGIETQYF
TRBD1	TRBV28	TRBJ1-2	.	TGTGCCAGCAGTTCAGGGGGCCATGGCTACACCTTC	CASSSGGHGYTF
TRBD2	TRBV3-1/TRBV3-2	TRBJ2-3	.	TGTGCCAGCAGCCCCCCTTGGCGGGGGGAGGGAGATACGCAGTATTTT	CASSPPWRGEGDTQYF
.	TRBV5-1	TRBJ1-4	.	TGCGCCAGCAGCTTGGGGACAGTGACAACTAATGAAAAACTGTTTTTT	CASSLGTVTTNEKLFF
.	TRBV5-1	TRBJ2-5	.	TGCGCCAGCAGCGTAAACCCCGTTGAGTTCCAGTACTTC	CASSVNPVEFQYF
TRBD2	TRBV3-1/TRBV3-2	TRBJ2-7	.	TGTGCCAGCACCATGGGACTAGCGGGTTACGAGCAGTACTTC	CASTMGLAGYEQYF
TRBD1	TRBV12-5	TRBJ1-4	.	TGTGCTACGGGACAGGGGGCGCAGACTGAAAAACTGTTTTTT	CATGQGAQTEKLFF
.	TRBV7-7	TRBJ2-1	.	TGTGCCAGCAGCTTATCACCTAGCAACAATGAGCAGTTCTTC	CASSLSPSNNEQFF
TRBD1	TRBV6-5	TRBJ1-4	.	TGTGCCAGCAGTTATACAGGGGGGGGAAAACTGTTTTTT	CASSYTGGGKLFF
.	TRBV20-1	TRBJ2-1	.	TGCAGTGCTAGTTACTTAAATGAGCAGTTCTTC	CSASYLNEQFF
.	TRBV29-1	TRBJ1-4	many	TGCAGCGCTGATGGGGGCATTAATGAAAAACTGTTTTTT	CSADGGINEKLFF
.	TRBV5-4	TRBJ2-3	.	TGTGCCAGCAGCCCAGGGCCGGAGCAGTACACAGATACGCAGTATTTT	CASSPGPEQYTDTQYF
.	TRBV28	TRBJ1-1	once	TGTGCCAGCAGTCTGCCAGTGAACACTGAAGCTTTCTTT	CASSLPVNTEAFF
.	TRBV6-5	TRBJ2-5	.	TGTGCCAGCAGTTACTCAGGGGGCGGGAAGACCCAGTACTTC	CASSYSGGGKTQYF
.	TRBV18	TRBJ2-2	few	TGTGCCAGCTCACCATCGGCCCCGGGAAGGTCAACCGGCGGGGAGCTGTTTTTT	CASSPSAPGRSTGGELFF
.	TRBV6-1	TRBJ1-2	.	TGTGCCAGCAGTGAGCAGGCCTTCTATGGCTACACCTTC	CASSEQAFYGYTF
.	TRBV2	TRBJ1-2	.	TGTGCCAGCAGCCCCGACCTTGGGGGGGCGCAAGGCTACACCTTC	CASSPDLGGAQGYTF
.	TRBV10-2	TRBJ1-5	.	TGCGCCAGCAGACTGAATAGCAATCAGCCCCAGCATTTT	CASRLNSNQPQHF
.	TRBV24-1	TRBJ2-1	.	TGTGCCACCAGTGATTTGAGCCCGGGGACACATGAGCAGTTCTTC	CATSDLSPGTHEQFF
TRBD2	TRBV4-1	TRBJ2-1	once	TGCGCCAGCAGCCACCCGGGACTAGCGGGGAGGAATTTGGGTGGTGAGCAGTTCTTC	CASSHPGLAGRNLGGEQFF
TRBD1	TRBV29-1	TRBJ2-5	.	TGCAGCGTTGGACAGGGAGCAGAGACCCAGTACTTC	CSVGQGAETQYF
TRBD2	TRBV28	TRBJ2-2	.	TGTGCCAGCAGGAACCTAGCGGGACAGAACACCGGGGAGCTGTTTTTT	CASRNLAGQNTGELFF
TRBD1	TRBV5-4	TRBJ1-1	.	TGTGCCAGCAGCGACTGGACAGGGACGAACACTGAAGCTTTCTTT	CASSDWTGTNTEAFF
TRBD2	TRBV7-6	TRBJ2-5	.	TGTGCCAGCAGCTTATCTGGGGGGGAAGAGACCCAGTACTTC	CASSLSGGEETQYF
.	TRBV5-1	TRBJ2-5	.	TGCGCCAGCAGCTTAGGACAGCAAGAGACCCAGTACTTC	CASSLGQQETQYF
.	TRBV11-3	TRBJ2-2	.	TGTGCCAGCAGCCCCAGGGCGGCCACCGGGGAGCTGTTTTTT	CASSPRAATGELFF
TRBD1	TRBV7-9	TRBJ1-4	.	TGTGCCAGCAGTTTACAGGGGGCCCCTGGAAAACTGTTTTTT	CASSLQGAPGKLFF
.	TRBV3-1/TRBV3-2	TRBJ2-2	.	TGTGCCGGCAGCCAAGCTACCACCGGGGAGCTGTTTTTT	CAGSQATTGELFF
.	TRBV11-2	TRBJ1-6	.	TGTGCCAGCAAACCTCTGGACAGTCTTAATTCACCCCTCCACTTT	CASKPLDSLNSPLHF
TRBD1	TRBV12-3/TRBV12-4	TRBJ1-1	.	TGTGCCAGCATCCTCAGGGGGGCGGAGGAAGCTTTCTTT	CASILRGAEEAFF
TRBD2	TRBV7-2	TRBJ2-1	few	TGTGCCAGCAGCTTAGCGGGACTAGCGGGAGACAATGAGCAGTTCTTC	CASSLAGLAGDNEQFF
.	TRBV29-1	TRBJ2-3	.	TGCAGCGTTGAACATCAGAGCACAGATACGCAGTATTTT	CSVEHQSTDTQYF
.	TRBV7-3	TRBJ2-1	.	TGTGCCAGCGCGACTACCTTTTACAATGAGCAGTTCTTC	CASATTFYNEQFF
.	TRBV25-1	TRBJ2-1	.	TGTGCCAGCAGTGATCCCGTTTCCCTGTTTGAGCAGTTCTTC	CASSDPVSLFEQFF
.	TRBV29-1	TRBJ1-3	.	TGCAGCGTTGACTCCGGGAGAAACACCATATATTTT	CSVDSGRNTIYF
TRBD1	TRBV11-2	TRBJ1-2	.	TGTGCCAGCAGGCGGGACAGGGGTTATGGCTACACCTTC	CASRRDRGYGYTF
.	TRBV4-1	TRBJ1-4	.	TGCGCCAGCAGCCTCGTGGCAGGGGAAAACGAAAAACTGTTTTTT	CASSLVAGENEKLFF
.	TRBV6-5	TRBJ2-1	.	TGTGCCAGCAGCTCCCCCCCGGTCTGGGAGCAGTTCTTC	CASSSPPVWEQFF